The TCR beta chain described here comes from a study of blood T cell repertoires in COVID-19. Assay used: immunoSEQ multiplex PCR; TCRdb lists only in-frame clones, some missing. The table records 140,000 to 150,000 clones, roughly nine tenths of them present only once. The CDR3 length is 15 residues. Trimming cost V 8 bases and J 5 bases; bases outside gene matches: 10. Germline CDR1 is MDHEN and CDR2 is SYDVKM. Exposed participants encountered a COVID-19 case during the 2 weeks preceding study entry. The chain joins TRBV28 to TRBJ2-1; 9 bases align to TRBD2. The specimen was PBMCs or T cells enriched from blood (not recorded which). The sequence was collected from a woman between 40 and 55 years old who had been exposed to COVID-19. CDR3 bases: TGTGCCAGCTCCTTGGCGGGGGGGCTGGACAATGAGCAGTTCTTC. As protein: CASSLAGGLDNEQFF.